The sequence of this T cell receptor beta chain was determined in a study of CXCR3-negative and CXCR3-positive naive CD8 T cells. Per germline, CDR1 SGHRS and CDR2 YFSETQ. The CDR3 runs to 14 residues. The study sorted every CD8+ T cell subset in triplicate at 300,000 cells each. Study-wide results and caveats: CXCR3-positive naive cells had TRB CDR3s that were more hydrophobic than CXCR3-negative naive cells had.

As for this clonotype: Its matching antigen is unknown.

The study made its TRB cDNA libraries by 5' RACE, adding UMI labels. TCRdb re-called the 5' RACE reads and shows each CDR3 protein once, DNA omitted. This table lists under 150,000 distinct CDR3 sequences. This TCR was sampled from a human donor in good health. Some clones in this sample may be carry-over from other donors' samples. The specimen sequenced was naive CXCR3+ CD8+ T cells from blood. The subset here: CD45RO-CCR7+CD27+CD95- naive CD8+ T cells expressing CXCR3 (TNR3+). J is TRBJ2-1 and V is TRBV5-1. The CDR3 protein is CASSLSRIDNEQFF.